This entry lists 24 T cell receptor beta chains sequenced from one sample in a study of early stage breast cancer tumors. The protocol was immunoSEQ multiplex PCR, while the TCRdb copy is restricted to in-frame clones and leaves out a portion. This table has approximately 17,000 clones, around 82% appearing once. The sequenced sample was blood. The receptors derive from a person aged 70 to 79 with breast cancer.

V usage is TRBV6-1 and J usage is TRBJ1-5; D uncertain. The CDR3 loop spans 17 amino acids. The V gene lost 4 bases and the J gene lost 1 base, with 17 bases spanning the gap. Germline assignment: CDR1 MNHNS and CDR2 SASEGT. The CDR3 is CASSGPRRQRSNQPQHF. The CDR3 bases are TGTGCCAGCAGTGGTCCGCGGAGGCAAAGGAGCAATCAGCCCCAGCATTTT.

The chain recombines TRBV28 with TRBJ2-7; D unresolved. The V end lost 6 bases, the J end lost 1 base, and 13 bases lay between the germline ends. CDR3 length equals 14 residues. CDR1 is MDHEN and CDR2 is SYDVKM in the germline V gene. For the CDR3, the DNA is TGTGCCAGCAGCCCCCCCCTCGGGTCCTACGAGCAGTACTTC. This gives the protein CASSPPLGSYEQYF.

The genes are TRBV19 and TRBJ1-6; 8 nucleotides agree with TRBD1. The germline gives CDR1 LNHDA, CDR2 SQIVND (reference sequence). This CDR3 is built from 14 residues. V lost 7 bases and J lost 7; bases outside the gene matches: 6. The CDR3 here is CASTAGGFNSPLHF. The CDR3 DNA is TGTGCCAGTACGGCAGGGGGCTTCAATTCACCCCTCCACTTT.

The chain recombines TRBV4-2 with TRBJ2-1, with a weak D call TRBD2 (7 bases). CDR1 is LGHNA and CDR2 is YNFKEQ in the germline V gene. Trimming shortened V by 1 base and J by 7 bases, and 17 bases separated the two germline ends. The CDR3 runs 16 residues. CDR3 residues: CASSQGGWGGHNEQFF. CDR3 DNA sequence: TGTGCCAGCAGCCAAGGAGGGTGGGGGGGCCATAATGAGCAGTTCTTC.

This rearrangement joins TRBV9 to TRBJ2-1, with 10 positions matching TRBD2. The CDR3 loop spans 15 amino acids. Germline V lookup: CDR1 SGDLS, CDR2 YYNGEE. V dropped 0 bases and J dropped 8; count of bases not matched to a gene: 5. The CDR3 region is CASSVASGGVYEQFF. CDR3 nucleotides: TGTGCCAGCAGCGTAGCCAGCGGGGGGGTCTATGAGCAGTTCTTC.

The rearrangement uses TRBV5-4 and TRBJ2-1; 9 bases fit TRBD1. Germline V gene data show CDR1 as SGHNT and CDR2 as YYREEE (reference sequence). J lost 5 bases, V lost 0 bases, and 6 bases had no gene match. The CDR3 runs to 16 residues. This CDR3 is CASSLGGTGPHNEQFF. CDR3 nucleotides: TGTGCCAGCAGCTTGGGGGGGACAGGGCCCCACAATGAGCAGTTCTTC.

The chain joins TRBV4-2 to TRBJ2-7, with D possibly matching TRBD2 (6 bases). The germline V gene encodes CDR1 LGHNA and CDR2 YNFKEQ. V was clipped by 4 bases and J by 2 bases, with 12 bases between them. CDR3 length: 14 residues. In nucleotides, the CDR3 is TGTGCCAGCAGCCGAGGGACTGTCCCCTACGAGCAGTACTTC. As protein: CASSRGTVPYEQYF.

The chain carries TRBV29-1 and TRBJ2-5; a weak D match, TRBD2 (6 bases). CDR3 length: 12 amino acids. The V and J ends lost 1 base and 7 bases respectively, with 10 bases between them. Germline-derived CDR1 and CDR2 are SQVTM and ANQGSEA. The DNA for the CDR3 is TGCAGCGTTGAAGGCGGGACCCCGACCCAGTACTTC. It encodes CSVEGGTPTQYF.

The DNA of the CDR3 is TGTGCCATCAGTGATGTGTACGACCAGCAGGCCCAGTACTTC. It is translated as CAISDVYDQQAQYF. The chain joins TRBV10-3 to TRBJ2-5; no clear D gene. Germline lookup yields CDR1 ENHRY and CDR2 SYGVKD. The CDR3 totals 14 residues. V shed 3 bases and J shed 9 bases, with 17 bases lying between them.

The rearrangement links TRBV5-1 to TRBJ2-1; 12 positions match TRBD2. Germline V lookup: CDR1 SGHRS, CDR2 YFSETQ. There are 16 residues in the CDR3. V gave up 0 bases and J gave up 2 bases; unmatched junction bases: 0. CDR3 sequence: CASSLGLAGAYNEQFF. The CDR3 nucleotides read TGCGCCAGCAGCTTGGGACTAGCGGGGGCCTACAATGAGCAGTTCTTC.

The V gene is TRBV10-3, the J gene TRBJ2-2; 8 bases fit TRBD2. Germline V gene lookup returns CDR1 ENHRY and CDR2 SYGVKD. Trimming cost V 2 bases and J 5 bases; bases outside gene matches: 1. The CDR3 sequence is 14 residues long. The chain's CDR3 is CAISESGGTGELFF. The CDR3 nucleotides are TGTGCCATCAGTGAGAGCGGGGGAACCGGGGAGCTGTTTTTT.

The gene calls are TRBV19 and TRBJ1-2; 12 bases fit TRBD1. The CDR3 contains 15 residues. Trimming cost V 9 bases and J 8 bases; bases outside gene matches: 13. CDR1 is LNHDA and CDR2 is SQIVND in the germline V gene (reference sequence). The CDR3, as DNA: TGTGCCAGCGCACGACCGGGACAGGGGGCGTACGGCTACACCTTC. Encoded protein: CASARPGQGAYGYTF.

V usage is TRBV2 and J usage is TRBJ2-7; TRBD1 matches at 7 bases. The CDR3 is made up of 14 amino acids. The V gene end was trimmed by 5 bases and the J gene end by 2 bases; junction bases not matched to a gene: 6. Germline V lookup: CDR1 SNHLY, CDR2 FYNNEI. The CDR3 nucleotides are TGTGCCAGCAGTTTGGGACAGTTAGCCTACGAGCAGTACTTC. The encoded protein is CASSLGQLAYEQYF. The entire variable domain, with the rest obtained from reference TRBV2 and TRBJ2-7, is as follows: EPEVTQTPSHQVTQMGQEVILRCVPISNHLYFYWYRQILGQKVEFLVSFYNNEISEKSEIFDDQFSVERPDGSNFTLKIRSTKLEDSAMYFCASSLGQLAYEQYFGPGTRLTVT.

V usage is TRBV9 and J usage is TRBJ2-1; tentative D call: TRBD2 (6 bases). This CDR3 has 16 amino acids. The V and J ends lost 0 bases and 10 bases respectively, with 20 bases between them. Germline assignment: CDR1 SGDLS and CDR2 YYNGEE. CDR3 DNA sequence: TGTGCCAGCAGCGTAGTGACGGGGGTCTCCCGGGGAGAGCAGTTCTTC. This codes for CASSVVTGVSRGEQFF.

The DNA of the CDR3 is TGTGCCAGCAGCCGGGACGGCGGCGGGGATCAGCCCCAGCATTTT. Amino acids: CASSRDGGGDQPQHF. This rearrangement joins TRBV5-6 to TRBJ1-5; perhaps TRBD1 as D (5 bases). The CDR3 runs 15 residues. Trimming removed 4 bases at V and 5 bases at J, with 16 bases between. Germline CDR1 is SGHDT and CDR2 is YYEEEE.

The rearrangement uses TRBV5-1 and TRBJ2-5, with D tentatively TRBD2 (7 bases). Judging by the DNA end, TRBJ2-7 fits better; the J call may be wrong. The CDR3 runs to 14 residues. The germline V gene encodes CDR1 SGHRS and CDR2 YFSETQ. The DNA of the CDR3 is TGCGCCAGCAGCTGGGGGGGCGTAGGGAGCGAGCAGTACTTC. This translates into CASSWGGVGSEQYF.

This clone was observed a single time. This chain connects TRBV5-1 to TRBJ1-1, with 8 bases aligning to TRBD1. The CDR3 is 15 amino acids. The V segment lost 2 bases and the J segment 1 base; nucleotides outside the gene matches: 4. Germline loops: CDR1 SGHRS, CDR2 YFSETQ. The CDR3 region is CASSFTTGANTEAFF. In DNA form, the CDR3 reads TGCGCCAGCAGCTTTACGACAGGGGCGAACACTGAAGCTTTCTTT.

This clone was counted a few times. The chain combines TRBV28 with TRBJ1-2; 9 bases are a match to TRBD1. CDR1 and CDR2 from the germline V gene are MDHEN and SYDVKM. V was clipped by 5 bases and J by 8 bases; unmatched bases: 6. The CDR3 is 13 amino acids. Written as DNA, the CDR3 is TGTGCCAGCAGTCCACAGGGGGCGCCGGGCTACACCTTC. Protein product: CASSPQGAPGYTF.

J is TRBJ2-3 and V is TRBV5-1; 10 bases agree with TRBD1. With V trimmed by 5 bases and J by 5 bases, 5 bases remained unmatched. Germline CDR1 is SGHRS and CDR2 is YFSETQ. The CDR3 sequence is 14 residues long. CDR3 amino acids: CASRTGGAGDTQYF. DNA of the CDR3: TGCGCCAGCAGGACAGGGGGCGCCGGAGATACGCAGTATTTT.

The rearrangement links TRBV5-5 to TRBJ1-2; D call uncertain. With 2 bases removed from V and 5 bases from J, the gap between germline ends came to 16 bases. The CDR3 is 15 amino acids. Germline CDR1 reads SGHKS; CDR2 reads YYEKEE (reference sequence). Here the CDR3 DNA reads TGTGCCAGCAGCTTCGAGATCGGAGTCGGGTATGGCTACACCTTC. Translation gives CASSFEIGVGYGYTF.

The chain uses TRBV7-8 and TRBJ2-3; 10 nucleotides align to TRBD1. V lost 4 bases, J lost 4 bases, and 5 bases stayed unmatched. The germline gives CDR1 SGHVS, CDR2 FQNEAQ. The CDR3 sequence is 15 residues long. The CDR3 reads CASSSRTGGADTQYF. Here the CDR3 DNA reads TGTGCCAGCAGCTCACGGACAGGGGGGGCAGATACGCAGTATTTT. Based on the CDR3 plus reference TRBV7-8 and TRBJ2-3, the full variable domain is GAGVSQSPRYKVAKRGQDVALRCDPISGHVSLFWYQQALGQGPEFLTYFQNEAQLDKSGLPSDRFFAERPEGSVSTLKIQRTQQEDSAVYLCASSSRTGGADTQYFGPGTRLTVL.

V and J are TRBV5-1 and TRBJ2-2, with D possibly TRBD2 on 5 matching bases. From germline, CDR1 is SGHRS and CDR2 YFSETQ. The CDR3 length is 13 residues. V was clipped by 4 bases and J by 10 bases, with 14 bases between them. CDR3 region: CASSRGLGSELFF. The CDR3 DNA reads as TGCGCCAGCAGCCGAGGACTGGGGTCGGAGCTGTTTTTT.

Notes on this clone: One end of the junction fails to match germline, which may point to a read error. The V gene is TRBV28, the J gene TRBJ1-2; D may be TRBD1 (6 bases). The CDR3 runs 15 residues. Germline values: CDR1 MDHEN, CDR2 SYDVKM. The DNA of the CDR3 is TGTGCCAGCAGTTCACCCCAGGGGATCTTCTATGCCTACACCTTC. Its translation: CASSSPQGIFYAYTF.

V is TRBV7-3 and J is TRBJ2-2, with 10 bases matching TRBD2. The CDR3 length is 16 residues. Germline CDR1 is SGHTA and CDR2 is FQGTGA. V lost 5 bases and J lost 0; bases outside the gene matches: 3. CDR3 in amino acids: CASSPTSGTNTGELFF. The CDR3 DNA is TGTGCCAGCAGCCCTACTAGCGGGACGAACACCGGGGAGCTGTTTTTT.